This T cell receptor (beta chain) appears in the sequencing data of a study of read filtering for tumor transcriptome and immune sequencing. The library was built from 400 ng RNA with molecular barcoded adaptors for alpha/delta and beta/gamma chains. A single record per CDR3 protein comes from TCRdb applying MiXCR to the reads. Of 100,000 to 150,000 distinct CDR3 sequences listed, under 15% are singletons. Every patient had bone marrow sampled while the disease was active. The CDR3 runs 17 residues. Germline V gene data show CDR1 as DFQATT and CDR2 as SNEGSKA (reference sequence). V gave up 3 bases and J gave up 0 bases; unmatched junction bases: 9.

V usage is TRBV20-1 and J usage is TRBJ2-2; the match to TRBD2 covers 8 bases. This sequence was found in a donor aged 40 or older with multiple myeloma. Sample: a population of CD138-negative cells sorted from bone marrow. The CDR3 is CSARLAGGPPNTGELFF. The CDR3 DNA is TGCAGTGCTAGGTTGGCGGGAGGCCCACCGAACACCGGGGAGCTGTTTTTT.